These 28 T cell receptor beta chains share one sample of origin, sequenced in a study of blood T cell repertoires in COVID-19. Sequenced by immunoSEQ multiplex PCR; TCRdb stores in-frame clones only, minus some. This table has 150,000 or so clones, roughly 88% appearing once. The sequenced sample was peripheral blood. The receptor set was obtained from a man between 60 and 75 years old with COVID-19, enrolled during active disease.

The J gene is TRBJ1-4, the V gene TRBV18; 9 bases align to TRBD1. This CDR3 is built from 19 residues. In germline, CDR1 is KGHSH, CDR2 LQKENI. V dropped 3 bases and J dropped 0; count of bases not matched to a gene: 11. The chain's CDR3 is CASSPNRGLAQATNEKLFF. In DNA, the CDR3 is TGTGCCAGCTCACCGAACAGGGGGCTGGCCCAAGCAACTAATGAAAAACTGTTTTTT. Full variable domain (missing parts from reference TRBV18 and TRBJ1-4): NAGVMQNPRHLVRRRGQEARLRCSPMKGHSHVYWYRQLPEEGLKFMVYLQKENIIDESGMPKERFSAEFPKEGPSILRIQQVVRGDSAAYFCASSPNRGLAQATNEKLFFGSGTQLSVL.

This clone has a single count. The chain links TRBV9 to TRBJ1-1; D perhaps matches TRBD1 (6 bases). This CDR3 spans 15 amino acids. The germline V gene has CDR1 SGDLS and CDR2 YYNGEE. Trimming took 3 bases from V and 4 from J, leaving 16 bases between them. CDR3 DNA: TGTGCCAGCAGCGAAACCGTTGTGGGGGCCACTGAAGCTTTCTTT. Encoded protein: CASSETVVGATEAFF.

The chain combines TRBV6-6 with TRBJ2-3, with 10 bases aligning to TRBD1. Germline CDR1 is MNHNY and CDR2 is SVGAGI (reference sequence). The J segment lost 3 bases and the V segment lost 4 bases, leaving 4 bases of the junction unmatched. CDR3 size: 15 residues. The CDR3 loop reads CASSLTGGGTDTQYF. In DNA form, the CDR3 reads TGTGCCAGCAGTTTGACAGGGGGCGGGACAGATACGCAGTATTTT.

This clone was counted only a few times. V gene TRBV9 combines with J gene TRBJ2-5, with 10 bases lining up with TRBD2. In germline, CDR1 is SGDLS, CDR2 YYNGEE. The J segment lost 4 bases and the V segment lost 0 bases, leaving 9 bases of the junction unmatched. The length of the CDR3 is 17 residues. CDR3 sequence: CASSVDLAGASRETQYF. The CDR3 DNA is TGTGCCAGCAGCGTAGATCTAGCGGGAGCTTCGCGAGAGACCCAGTACTTC.

The rearrangement joins TRBV7-6 to TRBJ1-1, with TRBD1 matching 8 bases. Germline V gene lookup returns CDR1 SGHVS and CDR2 FNYEAQ. Trimming removed 4 bases from V and 6 bases from J; junction bases left unmatched: 10. The CDR3 length is 15 residues. The CDR3 reads CASSSDQGALAEAFF. The CDR3, as DNA: TGTGCCAGCAGCTCGGACCAGGGGGCTCTCGCTGAAGCTTTCTTT. Looking up the rest from reference TRBV7-6 and TRBJ1-1 gives the full variable domain: GAGVSQSPRYKVTKRGQDVALRCDPISGHVSLYWYRQALGQGPEFLTYFNYEAQQDKSGLPNDRFSAERPEGSISTLTIQRTEQRDSAMYRCASSSDQGALAEAFFGQGTRLTVV.

The V call is TRBV7-8, the J call TRBJ2-6; possible D gene TRBD2, 5 bases. V was cut by 0 bases and J by 3 bases, with 6 bases left in between. The CDR3 runs 15 residues. CDR1 is SGHVS and CDR2 is FQNEAQ in the germline V gene. The CDR3 reads CASSLAGLGANVLTF. CDR3 DNA: TGTGCCAGCAGCTTAGCAGGACTTGGGGCCAACGTCCTGACTTTC.

The gene calls are TRBV18 and TRBJ1-4; weak D call: TRBD1 (6 bases). The CDR3 totals 14 residues. V lost 6 bases and J lost 8, with 16 bases in between. Germline V CDR1 and CDR2: KGHSH, LQKENI. CDR3 in DNA: TGTGCCAGCTCTACACAAGGGGGAGACGAAAAACTGTTTTTT. Translated, it gives CASSTQGGDEKLFF.

V usage is TRBV3-1 (or the pseudogene TRBV3-2) and J usage is TRBJ2-3; the D gene is possibly TRBD2 (5 bases). Between the trimmed V and J ends, which lost 8 bases and 3 bases, there was a span of 9 bases. From germline, CDR1 is LGHDT and CDR2 YNNKEL (reference sequence). This CDR3 is built from 12 residues. The CDR3 reads CASGGKTDTQYF. CDR3 in DNA: TGTGCCAGCGGAGGAAAAACAGATACGCAGTATTTT.

This clone was recorded a few times. The CDR3 DNA reads TGTGCCAGGGGACAGGGTAACACCGGGGAGCTGTTTTTT. Its translation is CARGQGNTGELFF. The chain uses TRBV6-5 and TRBJ2-2; 9 positions match TRBD1. This CDR3 is built from 13 residues. With 9 bases clipped from V and 2 bases from J, the junction kept 1 base outside the gene matches. Germline-derived CDR1 and CDR2 are MNHEY and SVGAGI.

The table lists this clone with a few counts. V usage is TRBV19 and J usage is TRBJ1-1; D remains ambiguous. V dropped 7 bases and J dropped 2 bases, with 14 bases sitting between them. CDR3 length equals 14 residues. Looked up from germline, CDR1 is LNHDA and CDR2 is SQIVND (reference sequence). CDR3 protein: CASTYGILNTEAFF. The CDR3 nucleotides are TGTGCCAGTACCTACGGGATCCTAAACACTGAAGCTTTCTTT.

The genes are TRBV28 and TRBJ1-2, with a weak D call TRBD1 (6 bases). The CDR3 sequence is 14 residues long. Germline CDR1 MDHEN, CDR2 SYDVKM. The ends were cut back, 8 bases at V and 8 bases at J, with 21 bases in the middle. CDR3 coding DNA: TGTGCCAGCCGAAGCCCGGGGGGCGCGAGGGGCTACACCTTC. This gives the protein CASRSPGGARGYTF.

The chain couples TRBV7-8 to TRBJ1-1, with TRBD1 as a possible D gene (5 bases). V was shortened by 5 bases and J by 4 bases, with 14 bases between the two germline ends. The germline CDR1 and CDR2 sequences are SGHVS and FQNEAQ. The CDR3 runs 14 residues. This CDR3 is CASSRALGGTEAFF. The CDR3 DNA is TGTGCCAGCAGCCGGGCCCTGGGGGGCACTGAAGCTTTCTTT. The full variable domain, rest sourced from reference TRBV7-8 and TRBJ1-1, is GAGVSQSPRYKVAKRGQDVALRCDPISGHVSLFWYQQALGQGPEFLTYFQNEAQLDKSGLPSDRFFAERPEGSVSTLKIQRTQQEDSAVYLCASSRALGGTEAFFGQGTRLTVV.

J is TRBJ1-6 and V is TRBV14; 8 bases are a match to TRBD1. V was pared by 0 bases and J by 13 bases, with 8 bases of the junction left unmatched. Germline V gene lookup returns CDR1 SGHDN and CDR2 FVKESK. There are 15 residues in the CDR3. The CDR3 region has the DNA TGTGCCAGCAGCCAAGACGGACAGGGAGCTTCTCCCCTCCACTTT. It translates to CASSQDGQGASPLHF.

V gene TRBV5-1 combines with J gene TRBJ2-3; D may be TRBD1 (5 bases). Trimming left V 4 bases short and J 5 bases short, with 8 bases between. Germline values: CDR1 SGHRS, CDR2 YFSETQ. The CDR3 covers 12 residues. The CDR3 coding sequence is TGCGCCAGCAGCCTAAGGGGAGATACGCAGTATTTT. Its protein is CASSLRGDTQYF.

This clone was observed a handful of times. The chain carries TRBV6-4 and TRBJ2-3; D may be TRBD2 (6 bases). The CDR3 is 14 residues long. Trimming removed 5 bases at V and 6 bases at J, with 15 bases between. The germline gives CDR1 MRHNA, CDR2 SNTAGT. The CDR3 loop reads CASSPLEGQDTQYF. The CDR3 DNA sequence: TGTGCCAGCAGTCCATTGGAGGGGCAGGATACGCAGTATTTT.

The chain joins TRBV16 to TRBJ1-5, with a weak D call TRBD1 (5 bases). V was cut by 4 bases and J by 4 bases, with 14 bases left in between. This CDR3 spans 15 amino acids. Germline values: CDR1 KGHSY, CDR2 FQNENV. The CDR3: CASSPGGLSNQPQHF. For the CDR3, the DNA is TGTGCCAGCAGCCCTGGGGGGTTAAGTAATCAGCCCCAGCATTTT. The complete variable domain, with remaining parts taken from reference TRBV16 and TRBJ1-5, reads GEEVAQTPKHLVRGEGQKAKLYCAPIKGHSYVFWYQQVLKNEFKFLISFQNENVFDETGMPKERFSAKCLPNSPCSLEIQATKLEDSAVYFCASSPGGLSNQPQHFGDGTRLSIL.

This chain connects TRBV10-3 to TRBJ1-4; a possible D gene is TRBD1 (5 bases). This CDR3 contains 14 residues. Trimming pared 0 bases from V and 4 bases from J, leaving 6 bases between. Germline V gene sequence: CDR1 ENHRY, CDR2 SYGVKD. The CDR3, as DNA: TGTGCCATCAGTGAGTCGCAGGGTAATGAAAAACTGTTTTTT. Translation: CAISESQGNEKLFF.

CDR3 bases: TGTGCCAGCAGTTACCGAACGACAGGGAAATATGGCTACACCTTC. It encodes CASSYRTTGKYGYTF. The V call is TRBV6-5, the J call TRBJ1-2, with TRBD1 matching over 7 bases. Germline V lookup: CDR1 MNHEY, CDR2 SVGAGI. The V gene end was trimmed by 2 bases and the J gene end by 5 bases; junction bases not matched to a gene: 8. This CDR3 comprises 15 residues.

V usage is TRBV7-8 and J usage is TRBJ2-2, with unresolved D. Germline V gives CDR1 SGHVS, CDR2 FQNEAQ. This CDR3 region has 14 residues. V lost 2 bases and J lost 2, with 6 bases in between. The CDR3 spells CASSLSTNTGELFF. The CDR3 DNA reads as TGTGCCAGCAGCTTAAGCACCAACACCGGGGAGCTGTTTTTT.

The chain joins TRBV19 to TRBJ1-1; D gene unclear. V shed 5 bases and J shed 0 bases, with 7 bases lying between them. Germline V gene lookup returns CDR1 LNHDA and CDR2 SQIVND (reference sequence). CDR3 length equals 13 residues. The CDR3 DNA sequence: TGTGCCAGTAGTCCTCAGTTGAACACTGAAGCTTTCTTT. Its translation: CASSPQLNTEAFF.

J is TRBJ1-2 and V is TRBV7-8; weak D call: TRBD1 (5 bases). CDR3 size: 15 residues. Germline loops: CDR1 SGHVS, CDR2 FQNEAQ. The ends were cut back, 8 bases at V and 8 bases at J, with 24 bases in the middle. This CDR3 is CASSPPGSGSWGYTF. The CDR3 DNA is TGTGCCAGCTCCCCCCCGGGTTCAGGGTCTTGGGGCTACACCTTC.

The rearrangement joins TRBV7-6 to TRBJ2-3, with 10 bases lining up with TRBD2. With 2 bases clipped from V and 3 bases from J, the junction kept 5 bases outside the gene matches. Germline V gene sequence: CDR1 SGHVS, CDR2 FNYEAQ. The length of the CDR3 is 16 residues. CDR3 region: CASSLLTSGNTDTQYF. The DNA of the CDR3 is TGTGCCAGCAGCTTACTAACTAGCGGGAATACAGATACGCAGTATTTT.

The chain couples TRBV19 to TRBJ2-1; weak D call: TRBD2 (6 bases). The CDR3 has 16 residues. Germline V lookup: CDR1 LNHDA, CDR2 SQIVND (reference sequence). The ends were cut back, 5 bases at V and 2 bases at J, with 16 bases in the middle. The CDR3 is CASSEGLFATYNEQFF. CDR3 nucleotides: TGTGCCAGTAGTGAGGGACTCTTCGCAACCTACAATGAGCAGTTCTTC.

This chain uses TRBV3-1 (or the pseudogene TRBV3-2) with TRBJ1-2, with 9 bases lining up with TRBD1. The CDR3 loop spans 15 amino acids. V shed 4 bases and J 2 bases; nucleotides not matched to a gene: 5. The germline V gene encodes CDR1 LGHDT and CDR2 YNNKEL (reference sequence). CDR3 nucleotides: TGTGCCAGCAGCCCTCACAGGGGGCAAAACTATGGCTACACCTTC. Residues: CASSPHRGQNYGYTF.

This clone was seen a few times. At the DNA level, this CDR3 is encoded by other sequences in the same sample as well. The chain employs TRBV19 and TRBJ2-2, with a weak D call TRBD1 (8 bases). Germline V lookup: CDR1 LNHDA, CDR2 SQIVND (reference sequence). V dropped 2 bases and J dropped 4 bases, with 20 bases sitting between them. The CDR3 loop spans 18 amino acids. In DNA, the CDR3 is TGTGCCAGTAGTATAATTGCAGGGGGCGGCGGGGGCACCGGGGAGCTGTTTTTT. Amino acids: CASSIIAGGGGGTGELFF.

V is TRBV3-1 (or the pseudogene TRBV3-2) and J is TRBJ1-5; 9 positions agree with TRBD1. With V trimmed by 1 base and J by 7 bases, 8 bases remained unmatched. Germline V gene sequence: CDR1 LGHDT, CDR2 YNNKEL (reference sequence). CDR3 length: 16 amino acids. CDR3 bases: TGTGCCAGCAGCCAAGGGGGACAGGGAAGAGGACAGCCCCAGCATTTT. Translation: CASSQGGQGRGQPQHF.

The chain is built from TRBV28 and TRBJ2-5; TRBD1 agrees at 7 bases. With 5 bases clipped from V and 4 bases from J, the junction kept 4 bases outside the gene matches. From germline, CDR1 is MDHEN and CDR2 SYDVKM. CDR3 length equals 13 residues. Here the CDR3 reads CASSDRVLETQYF. The DNA for the CDR3 is TGTGCCAGCAGTGACAGGGTTTTAGAGACCCAGTACTTC.

CDR3 amino acids: CASSLELVAGTTDTQYF. CDR3 DNA sequence: TGTGCCAGCAGCTTAGAGTTGGTAGCGGGGACCACAGATACGCAGTATTTT. The chain combines TRBV7-2 with TRBJ2-3; 8 nucleotides match TRBD2. Trimming removed 1 base from V and 2 bases from J; junction bases left unmatched: 8. This CDR3 contains 17 residues. Germline-derived CDR1 and CDR2 are SGHTA and FQGNSA.